Below, 18 T cell receptor beta chains from the same sample are listed, as sequenced in a study of T cell responses to AZD1222 COVID-19 vaccine. Sequencing used immunoSEQ multiplex PCR; TCRdb keeps in-frame clones, though not all of them. The sample has more than 95,000 clones; more than 85% are singletons. The source was peripheral blood, collected on day 0 of AZD1222 vaccination. These receptors originate from an adult in good health.

The chain links TRBV29-1 to TRBJ2-3; unclear D gene. Deletions cut 2 bases from V and 2 bases from J, with 8 bases between. Germline lookup yields CDR1 SQVTM and CDR2 ANQGSEA. The CDR3 covers 13 residues. CDR3 in DNA: TGCAGCGTTGAATACGTCATCACAGATACGCAGTATTTT. It translates to CSVEYVITDTQYF.

The chain recombines TRBV12-3 or TRBV12-4 with TRBJ1-5; no firm D call. V dropped 5 bases and J dropped 9 bases, with 11 bases sitting between them. CDR3 size: 12 residues. The CDR3 sequence: CASSPSTGPQHF. The DNA of the CDR3 is TGTGCCAGCAGTCCCTCGACGGGGCCCCAGCATTTT.

The chain carries TRBV5-1 and TRBJ1-1, with D perhaps TRBD1 (6 bases). The CDR3 covers 17 residues. Trimming took off 0 bases at V and 6 bases at J, with 21 bases between the two ends. Germline loops: CDR1 SGHRS, CDR2 YFSETQ. The CDR3 protein is CASSLVAGDTGGAEAFF. DNA of the CDR3: TGCGCCAGCAGCTTGGTGGCAGGGGATACAGGAGGCGCTGAAGCTTTCTTT.

The rearrangement links TRBV9 to TRBJ1-2; 10 bases align to TRBD1. Germline CDR1 is SGDLS and CDR2 is YYNGEE. The CDR3 is made up of 16 amino acids. The J segment lost 4 bases and the V segment lost 2 bases, leaving 8 bases of the junction unmatched. DNA for the CDR3: TGTGCCAGCAGCGTGTTGACAGGGGGCATTGTCTATGGCTACACCTTC. It codes for CASSVLTGGIVYGYTF.

V is TRBV3-1 (or the pseudogene TRBV3-2) and J is TRBJ1-2, with D possibly being TRBD1 (6 bases). V gave up 2 bases and J gave up 4 bases, with 14 bases separating them. This CDR3 spans 15 amino acids. CDR1 LGHDT and CDR2 YNNKEL come from the germline V gene (reference sequence). DNA of the CDR3: TGTGCCAGCAGCCAATCCGCAGGGGCTGGCTATGGCTACACCTTC. This sequence encodes CASSQSAGAGYGYTF.

The chain couples TRBV9 to TRBJ2-2; 12 bases match TRBD2. CDR1 is SGDLS, CDR2 YYNGEE, per germline. The CDR3 loop spans 17 amino acids. The V gene end was trimmed by 4 bases and the J gene end by 4 bases; junction bases not matched to a gene: 8. The CDR3 spells CASSPITSGRSTGELFF. The DNA for the CDR3 is TGTGCCAGCAGCCCGATTACTAGCGGGAGGAGCACCGGGGAGCTGTTTTTT.

The rearrangement uses TRBV2 and TRBJ1-1, with D unresolved. The CDR3 is made up of 14 amino acids. Trimming stripped 4 bases from V and 6 bases from J, with 15 bases between. Germline lookup yields CDR1 SNHLY and CDR2 FYNNEI. CDR3 DNA sequence: TGTGCCAGCAGTGCAGATTCCCTGAGGGCTGAAGCTTTCTTT. It specifies CASSADSLRAEAFF.

This sequence joins TRBV6-5 and TRBJ1-2; D perhaps matches TRBD1 (5 bases). CDR3 size: 15 residues. The germline V gene encodes CDR1 MNHEY and CDR2 SVGAGI. V was cut by 2 bases and J by 5 bases, with 15 bases left in between. The CDR3 nucleotides are TGTGCCAGCAGTTACGGGGGGACGTACCCATATGGCTACACCTTC. Its protein product is CASSYGGTYPYGYTF.

This sequence joins TRBV6-2 or TRBV6-3 and TRBJ2-5, with D tentatively TRBD1 or TRBD2 (5 bases each). The CDR3 is 15 residues long. The germline V gene has CDR1 MNHEY and CDR2 SVGEGT. V lost 0 bases and J 3 bases, leaving 11 bases between the germline ends. CDR3 bases: TGTGCCAGCAGTTACTCCGGGACGAATGAAGAGACCCAGTACTTC. Translation gives CASSYSGTNEETQYF.

This rearrangement joins TRBV13 to TRBJ2-3; D is unclear. Germline lookup yields CDR1 PRHDT and CDR2 FYEKMQ (reference sequence). The ends were cut back, 0 bases at V and 8 bases at J, with 6 bases in the middle. The CDR3 has 12 amino acids. CDR3 residues: CASSLGLSTQYF. The CDR3 region has the DNA TGTGCCAGCAGCTTAGGACTATCTACGCAGTATTTT.

This chain joins TRBV19 and TRBJ2-1, with 7 bases lining up with TRBD2. CDR1 is LNHDA and CDR2 is SQIVND in the germline V gene (reference sequence). This CDR3 contains 15 residues. After removal of 7 bases from V and 5 bases from J, the junction contained 11 bases not matched to a gene. In nucleotides, the CDR3 is TGTGCCAGTAAATCCGGGGCTAGCGGAAACAATGAGCAGTTCTTC. It yields the protein CASKSGASGNNEQFF.

V is TRBV28 and J is TRBJ1-1, with no clear D. V was shortened by 7 bases and J by 2 bases, with 14 bases between the two germline ends. CDR1 MDHEN and CDR2 SYDVKM come from the germline V gene. The CDR3 consists of 14 residues. CDR3: CASIFGGGNTEAFF. The CDR3 DNA reads as TGTGCCAGCATTTTTGGTGGCGGAAACACTGAAGCTTTCTTT.

The chain uses TRBV28 and TRBJ2-7; possibly TRBD2 for D (5 bases). The germline gives CDR1 MDHEN, CDR2 SYDVKM. V gave up 6 bases and J gave up 0 bases, with 12 bases separating them. The CDR3 sequence is 14 residues long. Here the CDR3 reads CASSRPGSSYEQYF. For the CDR3, the DNA is TGTGCCAGCAGCCGACCGGGAAGCTCCTACGAGCAGTACTTC.

This clone was counted once. The V gene is TRBV9, the J gene TRBJ2-3; 11 bases align to TRBD2. The CDR3 spans 17 residues. Germline CDR1 SGDLS, CDR2 YYNGEE. J gave up 2 bases and V 2 bases, and 7 bases lay outside the gene matches. CDR3 protein: CASSVPLAGGNTDTQYF. CDR3 bases: TGTGCCAGCAGCGTTCCTCTAGCGGGGGGAAACACAGATACGCAGTATTTT.

This clone has just one count. The rearrangement links TRBV20-1 to TRBJ2-3; D is possibly TRBD2 (8 bases). Trimming cost V 3 bases and J 8 bases, with 21 bases left between them. Germline assignment: CDR1 DFQATT and CDR2 SNEGSKA (reference sequence). This CDR3 spans 15 amino acids. As DNA, the CDR3 is TGCAGTGCTAGTGGGGACAGTGGGACTAGAGGTACGCAGTATTTT. It is translated as CSASGDSGTRGTQYF.

As concerns this clone: This sample includes further DNA sequences coding for the same CDR3. The rearrangement uses TRBV5-5 and TRBJ2-7, with 7 nucleotides matching TRBD1. CDR3 length: 12 residues. Germline CDR1 is SGHKS and CDR2 is YYEKEE (reference sequence). Losses at the gene ends were 2 bases for V and 7 bases for J; bases not matched to a gene: 3. As DNA, the CDR3 is TGTGCCAGCAGCTTCACAGGGGAAGAGCAGTACTTC. Encoded protein: CASSFTGEEQYF.

The chain joins TRBV20-1 to TRBJ2-1; tentatively, D is TRBD1 or TRBD2 (7 bases each). The CDR3 contains 11 residues. V was clipped by 3 bases and J by 14 bases, with 14 bases between them. The germline CDR1 and CDR2 sequences are DFQATT and SNEGSKA (reference sequence). The CDR3 loop reads CSARRQGGEFF. The DNA for the CDR3 is TGCAGTGCTAGGAGACAGGGAGGGGAGTTCTTC.

The J gene is TRBJ2-2, the V gene TRBV5-1; D is possibly TRBD2 (6 bases). V was cut by 2 bases and J by 4 bases, with 15 bases left in between. From germline, CDR1 is SGHRS and CDR2 YFSETQ. CDR3 length: 16 residues. CDR3 nucleotides: TGCGCCAGCAGCTTCGTGGCGGGGTCGGCCACCGGGGAGCTGTTTTTT. This gives the protein CASSFVAGSATGELFF. The full variable domain, completed using reference TRBV5-1 and TRBJ2-2, is KAGVTQTPRYLIKTRGQQVTLSCSPISGHRSVSWYQQTPGQGLQFLFEYFSETQRNKGNFPGRFSGRQFSNSRSEMNVSTLELGDSALYLCASSFVAGSATGELFFGEGSRLTVL.